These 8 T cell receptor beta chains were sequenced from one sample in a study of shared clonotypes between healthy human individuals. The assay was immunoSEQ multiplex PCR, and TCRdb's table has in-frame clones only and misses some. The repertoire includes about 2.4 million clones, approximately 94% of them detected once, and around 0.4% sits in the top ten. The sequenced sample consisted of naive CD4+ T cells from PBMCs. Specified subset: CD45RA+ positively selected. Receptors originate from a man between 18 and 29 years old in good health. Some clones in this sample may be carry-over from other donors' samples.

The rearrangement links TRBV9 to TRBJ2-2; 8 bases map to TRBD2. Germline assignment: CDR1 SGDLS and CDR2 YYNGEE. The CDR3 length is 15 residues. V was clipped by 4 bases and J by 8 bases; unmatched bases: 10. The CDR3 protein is CASSREGRFPGELFF. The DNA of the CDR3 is TGTGCCAGCAGCCGGGAGGGCCGTTTCCCAGGGGAGCTGTTTTTT.

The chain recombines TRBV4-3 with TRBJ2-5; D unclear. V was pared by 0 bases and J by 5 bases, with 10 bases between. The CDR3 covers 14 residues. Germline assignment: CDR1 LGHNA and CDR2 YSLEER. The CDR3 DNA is TGCGCCAGCAGCCAAGAAGTATTTTGGGAGACCCAGTACTTC. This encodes CASSQEVFWETQYF.

This CDR3 reads CASSSGTGIAEAFF. The CDR3 nucleotides read TGTGCCAGCAGCTCCGGGACAGGGATTGCTGAAGCTTTCTTT. The chain has TRBV5-4 and TRBJ1-1; 9 bases match TRBD1. Trimming cost V 3 bases and J 6 bases; bases outside gene matches: 6. The CDR3 contains 14 residues. Per germline, CDR1 SGHNT and CDR2 YYREEE (reference sequence).

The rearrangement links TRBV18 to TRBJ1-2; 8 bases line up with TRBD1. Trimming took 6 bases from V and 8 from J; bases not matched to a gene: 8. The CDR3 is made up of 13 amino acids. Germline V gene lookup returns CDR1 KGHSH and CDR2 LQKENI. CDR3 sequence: CASSGTGFGGYTF. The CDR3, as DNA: TGTGCCAGCTCCGGGACAGGATTTGGCGGCTACACCTTC.

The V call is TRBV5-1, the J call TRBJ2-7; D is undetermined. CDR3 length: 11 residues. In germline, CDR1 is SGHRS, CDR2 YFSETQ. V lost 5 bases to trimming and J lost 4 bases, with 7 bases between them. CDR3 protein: CASRSGYEQYF. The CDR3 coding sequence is TGCGCCAGCAGATCTGGGTACGAGCAGTACTTC.

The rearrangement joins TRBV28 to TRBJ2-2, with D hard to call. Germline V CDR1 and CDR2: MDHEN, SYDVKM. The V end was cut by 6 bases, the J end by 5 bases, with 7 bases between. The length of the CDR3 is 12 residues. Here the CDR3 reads CASSPWTGELFF. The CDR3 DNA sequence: TGTGCCAGCAGCCCCTGGACCGGGGAGCTGTTTTTT.

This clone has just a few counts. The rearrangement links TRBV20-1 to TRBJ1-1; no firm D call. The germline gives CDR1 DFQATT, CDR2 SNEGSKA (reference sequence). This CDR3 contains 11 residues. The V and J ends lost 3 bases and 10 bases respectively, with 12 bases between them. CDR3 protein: CSASGPGGAFF. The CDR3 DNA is TGCAGTGCTAGTGGTCCTGGTGGAGCTTTCTTT.

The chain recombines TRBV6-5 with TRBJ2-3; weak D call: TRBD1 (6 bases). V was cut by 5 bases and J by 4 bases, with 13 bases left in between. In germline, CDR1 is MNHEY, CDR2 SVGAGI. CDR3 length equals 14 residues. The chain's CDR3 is CASSVNREADTQYF. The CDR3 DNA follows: TGTGCCAGCAGTGTAAACAGGGAAGCAGATACGCAGTATTTT.